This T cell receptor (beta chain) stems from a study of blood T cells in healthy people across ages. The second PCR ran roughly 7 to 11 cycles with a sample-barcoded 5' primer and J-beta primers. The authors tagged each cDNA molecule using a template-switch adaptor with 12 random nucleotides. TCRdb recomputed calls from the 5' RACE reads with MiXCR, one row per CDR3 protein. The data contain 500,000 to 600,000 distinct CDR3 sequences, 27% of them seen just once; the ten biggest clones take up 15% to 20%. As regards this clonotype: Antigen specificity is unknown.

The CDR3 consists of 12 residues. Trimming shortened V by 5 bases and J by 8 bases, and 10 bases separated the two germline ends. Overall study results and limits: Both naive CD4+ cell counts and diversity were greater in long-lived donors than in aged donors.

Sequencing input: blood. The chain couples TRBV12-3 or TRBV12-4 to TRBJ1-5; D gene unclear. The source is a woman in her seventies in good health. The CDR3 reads CASSPLGEPQHF. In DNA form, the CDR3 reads TGTGCCAGCAGTCCCCTGGGTGAGCCCCAGCATTTT.